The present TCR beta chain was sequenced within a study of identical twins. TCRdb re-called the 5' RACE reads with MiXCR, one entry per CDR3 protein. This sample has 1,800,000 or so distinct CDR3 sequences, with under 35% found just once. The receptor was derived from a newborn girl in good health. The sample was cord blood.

The CDR3 DNA sequence: TGCGCCAGCAGCCAAGTCGGGACAGGGGCTCTATCCTATAATTCACCCCTCCACTTT. Amino acid sequence: CASSQVGTGALSYNSPLHF. This chain connects TRBV4-1 to TRBJ1-6, with 10 bases identical to TRBD1. The CDR3 totals 19 residues. CDR1 is MGHRA, CDR2 YSYEKL, per germline. J lost 1 base, V lost 1 base, and 7 bases had no gene match.